Listed here are 23 T cell receptor beta chains from one sample, sequenced in a study of cytomegalovirus exposure and HLA in healthy donors. Sequencing was performed with immunoSEQ multiplex PCR; in TCRdb, only in-frame clones are kept and a portion is missing. This sample carries about 250,000 clones, more than 85% of them seen once, and the ten largest clones take more than 10%. The material sequenced was PBMCs. These receptors all stem from a young man in good health and CMV-seropositive.

This sequence joins TRBV28 and TRBJ1-2; possibly TRBD1 for D (6 bases). V lost 3 bases and J lost 4, with 12 bases in between. Germline V gene data show CDR1 as MDHEN and CDR2 as SYDVKM. The CDR3 consists of 14 residues. The CDR3 DNA follows: TGTGCCAGCAGTTTCTCCACAGGGAGCTATGGCTACACCTTC. It yields the protein CASSFSTGSYGYTF.

The J gene is TRBJ2-3, the V gene TRBV7-9, with D unresolved. This CDR3 region has 13 residues. V lost 0 bases to trimming and J lost 4 bases, with 5 bases between them. Germline V gives CDR1 SEHNR, CDR2 FQNEAQ (reference sequence). The CDR3 reads CASSLATPDTQYF. CDR3 DNA sequence: TGTGCCAGCAGCTTAGCGACTCCAGATACGCAGTATTTT.

The V gene is TRBV30, the J gene TRBJ1-1; 7 bases agree with TRBD1. The V and J ends lost 4 bases and 3 bases, in that order; junction bases with no gene match: 11. This CDR3 region has 15 residues. Germline CDR1 GTSNPN, CDR2 SVGIG (reference sequence). The CDR3 loop reads CAWTPRPTGYTEAFF. The CDR3 DNA follows: TGTGCCTGGACCCCACGCCCGACAGGGTACACTGAAGCTTTCTTT.

The chain combines TRBV10-3 with TRBJ1-5; TRBD1 might be the D (5 bases). Trimming took 5 bases from V and 8 from J, leaving 16 bases between them. Germline V lookup: CDR1 ENHRY, CDR2 SYGVKD. The CDR3 has 14 amino acids. CDR3 sequence: CAISLSGGAEPQHF. CDR3 in DNA: TGTGCCATCAGTCTCTCGGGCGGGGCCGAGCCCCAGCATTTT.

V and J are TRBV4-3 and TRBJ1-2; D gene uncertain. Germline V gives CDR1 LGHNA, CDR2 YSLEER. Trimming removed 1 base at V and 8 bases at J, with 8 bases between. This CDR3 has 12 residues. The CDR3 sequence is CASSQGPRGYTF. The CDR3 DNA follows: TGCGCCAGCAGCCAAGGGCCCAGGGGCTACACCTTC.

The V and J genes are TRBV5-1 and TRBJ2-2, with TRBD2 matching over 9 bases. Germline-derived CDR1 and CDR2 are SGHRS and YFSETQ. The trim removed 3 bases at V and 9 bases at J, leaving 9 bases unmatched. The CDR3 totals 15 residues. CDR3 nucleotide sequence: TGCGCCAGCAGCTATTGGCGGGAGGGCCGAAGGGAGCTGTTTTTT. Amino acid sequence: CASSYWREGRRELFF.

This sequence joins TRBV25-1 and TRBJ1-4; D unresolved. This CDR3 comprises 15 residues. CDR1 and CDR2 (germline): MGHDK, SYGVNS. Between the trimmed V and J ends, which lost 2 bases and 7 bases, there was a span of 14 bases. CDR3 protein: CASSERTAIREKLFF. The CDR3 nucleotides are TGTGCCAGCAGTGAAAGGACGGCGATACGTGAAAAACTGTTTTTT.

The chain employs TRBV11-2 and TRBJ2-5, with 7 bases aligning to TRBD1. V lost 5 bases and J lost 2; bases outside the gene matches: 5. The CDR3 runs 14 residues. The V gene's germline CDR1 is SGHAT and CDR2 FQNNGV. For the CDR3, the DNA is TGTGCCAGCAGCCTTGCGACAGGGCAAGAGACCCAGTACTTC. Protein product: CASSLATGQETQYF. The full variable domain, in which reference TRBV11-2 and TRBJ2-5 provide the parts outside the CDR3, is EAGVAQSPRYKIIEKRQSVAFWCNPISGHATLYWYQQILGQGPKLLIQFQNNGVVDDSQLPKDRFSAERLKGVDSTLKIQPAKLEDSAVYLCASSLATGQETQYFGPGTRLLVL.

The chain joins TRBV9 to TRBJ2-7, with a tentative D call TRBD2 (5 bases). In germline, CDR1 is SGDLS, CDR2 YYNGEE. The germline V and J ends were trimmed by 5 bases and 7 bases, with 19 bases remaining between them. The CDR3 extends over 14 amino acids. The CDR3 loop is CASSQDFSPGEQYF. The CDR3 DNA sequence: TGTGCCAGCAGTCAGGACTTCAGCCCTGGGGAGCAGTACTTC.

The CDR3 is CSGRLAGGPGEQYF. In DNA, the CDR3 is TGCAGCGGACGACTAGCGGGAGGGCCAGGGGAGCAGTACTTC. The V call is TRBV29-1, the J call TRBJ2-7; 14 nucleotides align to TRBD2. The CDR3 loop spans 14 amino acids. Looked up from germline, CDR1 is SQVTM and CDR2 is ANQGSEA. Trimming removed 7 bases from V and 7 bases from J; junction bases left unmatched: 9.

CDR3 DNA sequence: TGTGCCAGCAGTGACTCGAAGGAGGCTGGAGAGCAGTTCTTC. Amino acids: CASSDSKEAGEQFF. The chain recombines TRBV6-4 with TRBJ2-1, with a tentative D call TRBD2 (5 bases). CDR3 length equals 14 residues. The germline V gene encodes CDR1 MRHNA and CDR2 SNTAGT. V lost 0 bases and J lost 10, with 13 bases in between.

This clone was observed a handful of times. The chain employs TRBV10-1 and TRBJ1-1, with D perhaps TRBD1 (5 bases). V was cut by 2 bases and J by 1 base, with 5 bases left in between. The CDR3 runs to 13 residues. The germline V gene has CDR1 WNHNN and CDR2 SYGVQD (reference sequence). CDR3 DNA: TGCGCCAGCAGTGAGCAGGGGAACACTGAAGCTTTCTTT. It specifies CASSEQGNTEAFF.

The table lists this clone with a count of one. The gene calls are TRBV4-1 and TRBJ1-5; 8 nucleotides match TRBD1. The CDR3 covers 17 residues. Germline V gene lookup returns CDR1 MGHRA and CDR2 YSYEKL. Trimming at V came to 2 bases and at J to 4 bases, leaving 10 bases not matched to a gene. The CDR3 coding sequence is TGCGCCAGCAGCCAACGGTGGACGGGGACAGGAAATCAGCCCCAGCATTTT. Protein sequence: CASSQRWTGTGNQPQHF.

V and J are TRBV5-1 and TRBJ2-3; possibly TRBD1 for D (6 bases). Between the trimmed V and J ends, which lost 7 bases and 1 base, there was a span of 10 bases. The CDR3 runs to 13 residues. The germline V gene encodes CDR1 SGHRS and CDR2 YFSETQ. CDR3 DNA sequence: TGCGCCAGCGGTCAGGGGCGCACAGATACGCAGTATTTT. It specifies CASGQGRTDTQYF.

The chain joins TRBV2 to TRBJ1-2, with a tentative D call TRBD1 (5 bases). CDR1 is SNHLY and CDR2 is FYNNEI in the germline V gene. The CDR3 is made up of 14 amino acids. V was cut by 5 bases and J by 4 bases, with 14 bases left in between. The CDR3 coding sequence is TGTGCCAGCAGTATCGGGGAGGGGCCCTATGGCTACACCTTC. This gives the protein CASSIGEGPYGYTF.

This clone was seen many times. The chain employs TRBV9 and TRBJ2-1; TRBD1 is a possible D gene (5 bases). The CDR3 covers 15 residues. Looked up from germline, CDR1 is SGDLS and CDR2 is YYNGEE. V shed 0 bases and J shed 3 bases, with 10 bases lying between them. CDR3 DNA: TGTGCCAGCAGCGTAGGAAGGGGCTACTACAATGAGCAGTTCTTC. Translation: CASSVGRGYYNEQFF.

The chain joins TRBV14 to TRBJ1-2, with 11 nucleotides matching TRBD1. Trimming took 4 bases from V and 2 from J; bases not matched to a gene: 3. The CDR3 contains 15 residues. The germline CDR1 and CDR2 sequences are SGHDN and FVKESK. For the CDR3, the DNA is TGTGCCAGCAGCCCTTGGACAGGGGGCAACTATGGCTACACCTTC. Its protein is CASSPWTGGNYGYTF. The full variable domain, completed using reference TRBV14 and TRBJ1-2, is EAGVTQFPSHSVIEKGQTVTLRCDPISGHDNLYWYRRVMGKEIKFLLHFVKESKQDESGMPNNRFLAERTGGTYSTLKVQPAELEDSGVYFCASSPWTGGNYGYTFGSGTRLTVV.

The V call is TRBV5-1, the J call TRBJ2-7; TRBD2 agrees at 9 bases. This CDR3 is 14 amino acids long. Losses at the gene ends were 4 bases for V and 3 bases for J; bases not matched to a gene: 5. Germline V gives CDR1 SGHRS, CDR2 YFSETQ. CDR3 loop: CASSADSGSYEQYF. The CDR3 DNA is TGCGCCAGCAGCGCCGATAGCGGGAGCTACGAGCAGTACTTC. The full variable domain, with the rest looked up from reference TRBV5-1 and TRBJ2-7, is KAGVTQTPRYLIKTRGQQVTLSCSPISGHRSVSWYQQTPGQGLQFLFEYFSETQRNKGNFPGRFSGRQFSNSRSEMNVSTLELGDSALYLCASSADSGSYEQYFGPGTRLTVT.

The gene calls are TRBV2 and TRBJ2-2; D is possibly TRBD2 (5 bases). The CDR3 consists of 15 residues. With 6 bases removed from V and 0 bases from J, the gap between germline ends came to 11 bases. Germline CDR1 and CDR2: SNHLY and FYNNEI. DNA of the CDR3: TGTGCCAGCAGGCCGACTACAGCGAACACCGGGGAGCTGTTTTTT. Translating gives CASRPTTANTGELFF.

This clone is a singleton in its sample. V usage is TRBV7-3 and J usage is TRBJ1-1, with D uncertain. Germline CDR1 is SGHTA and CDR2 is FQGTGA. The length of the CDR3 is 13 residues. V was pared by 2 bases and J by 11 bases, with 15 bases between. The CDR3 nucleotides read TGTGCCAGCAGCTTACAGATGGGGTCGGGGGCTTTCTTT. It encodes CASSLQMGSGAFF.

This clone has more than one count but fewer than ten. The chain uses TRBV29-1 and TRBJ1-2, with D uncertain. V lost 5 bases and J 3 bases, leaving 10 bases between the germline ends. Germline V gene lookup returns CDR1 SQVTM and CDR2 ANQGSEA. The CDR3 is 12 amino acids. The CDR3 region has the DNA TGCAGCGTTAGGGTTCCATACTATGGCTACACCTTC. Its translation: CSVRVPYYGYTF.

The chain joins TRBV6-1 to TRBJ1-2; D uncertain. Germline V lookup: CDR1 MNHNS, CDR2 SASEGT. V was shortened by 1 base and J by 2 bases, with 11 bases between the two germline ends. The CDR3 is 15 amino acids. As DNA, the CDR3 is TGTGCCAGCAGTGAAGGGAGACGGTCGAACTATGGCTACACCTTC. It is translated as CASSEGRRSNYGYTF.

CDR3 sequence (DNA): TGTGCCACCAGCAGAGGAGCTAGCGGGAGTTATGAGCAGTTCTTC. It encodes CATSRGASGSYEQFF. The gene calls are TRBV15 and TRBJ2-1; 10 nucleotides match TRBD2. From germline, CDR1 is LNHNV and CDR2 YYDKDF (reference sequence). The CDR3 extends over 15 amino acids. V shed 1 base, J shed 8 bases, and the junction held 5 bases outside the gene matches.